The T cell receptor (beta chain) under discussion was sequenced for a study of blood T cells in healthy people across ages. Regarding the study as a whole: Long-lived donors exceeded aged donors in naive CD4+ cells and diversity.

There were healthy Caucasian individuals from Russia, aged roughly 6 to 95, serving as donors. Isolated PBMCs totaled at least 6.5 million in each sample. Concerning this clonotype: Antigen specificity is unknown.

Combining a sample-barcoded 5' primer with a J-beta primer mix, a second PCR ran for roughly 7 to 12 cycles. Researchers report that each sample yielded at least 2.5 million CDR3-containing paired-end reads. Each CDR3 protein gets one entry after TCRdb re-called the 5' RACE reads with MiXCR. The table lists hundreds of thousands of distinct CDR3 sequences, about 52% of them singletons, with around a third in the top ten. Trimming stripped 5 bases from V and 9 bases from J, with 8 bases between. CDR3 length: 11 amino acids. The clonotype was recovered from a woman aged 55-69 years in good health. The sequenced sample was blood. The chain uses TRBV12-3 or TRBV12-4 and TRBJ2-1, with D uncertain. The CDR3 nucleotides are TGTGCCAGCAGTGCCCCGGGTGAGCAGTTCTTC. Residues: CASSAPGEQFF.